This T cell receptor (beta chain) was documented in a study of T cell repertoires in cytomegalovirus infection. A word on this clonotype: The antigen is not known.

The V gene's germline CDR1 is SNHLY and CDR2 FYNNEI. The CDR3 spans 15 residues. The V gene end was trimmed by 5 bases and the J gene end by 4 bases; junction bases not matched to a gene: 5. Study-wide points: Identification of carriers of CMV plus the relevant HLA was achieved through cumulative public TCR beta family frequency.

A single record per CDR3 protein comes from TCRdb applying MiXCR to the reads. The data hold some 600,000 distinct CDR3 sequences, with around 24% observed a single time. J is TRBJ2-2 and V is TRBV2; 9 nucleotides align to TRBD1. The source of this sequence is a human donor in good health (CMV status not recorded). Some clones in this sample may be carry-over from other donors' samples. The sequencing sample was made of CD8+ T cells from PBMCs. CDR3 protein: CASSPGQGLTGELFF. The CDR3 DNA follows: TGTGCCAGCAGTCCGGGACAGGGCCTCACCGGGGAGCTGTTTTTT.